This T cell receptor beta chain stems from a study of T cell clonotyping in hematopoietic cell transplantation. Recipient blood drawn about 28 days pretransplant and days 30, 100, 180 after. The V gene's germline CDR1 is LNHDA and CDR2 SQIVND (reference sequence). V trimming: 6 bases; J trimming: 11 bases; junction bases outside the gene matches: 13. This CDR3 is built from 15 residues. TCRdb's copy holds only in-frame clones and misses some; the assay was immunoSEQ multiplex PCR. Seen here are over 3,500 clones, about 85% observed once, and the top ten hold around a fifth. This TCR was sampled from a male patient aged 60-70 years who had an allogeneic stem cell transplant from an unrelated donor, so T cells may come from the graft donor. Some clones in this sample may be carry-over from other donors' samples. The sample consisted of peripheral blood mononuclear cells, taken 180 days after allogeneic stem cell transplant. The V gene is TRBV19, the J gene TRBJ2-6; TRBD1 matches 7 bases. For the CDR3, the DNA is TGTGCCAGTAGAGACCCCGGGACAGTCCCCGACGTCCTGACTTTC. Encoded protein: CASRDPGTVPDVLTF. Full variable domain (rest looked up from reference TRBV19 and TRBJ2-6): DGGITQSPKYLFRKEGQNVTLSCEQNLNHDAMYWYRQDPGQGLRLIYYSQIVNDFQKGDIAEGYSVSREKKESFPLTVTSAQKNPTAFYLCASRDPGTVPDVLTFGAGSRLTVL.